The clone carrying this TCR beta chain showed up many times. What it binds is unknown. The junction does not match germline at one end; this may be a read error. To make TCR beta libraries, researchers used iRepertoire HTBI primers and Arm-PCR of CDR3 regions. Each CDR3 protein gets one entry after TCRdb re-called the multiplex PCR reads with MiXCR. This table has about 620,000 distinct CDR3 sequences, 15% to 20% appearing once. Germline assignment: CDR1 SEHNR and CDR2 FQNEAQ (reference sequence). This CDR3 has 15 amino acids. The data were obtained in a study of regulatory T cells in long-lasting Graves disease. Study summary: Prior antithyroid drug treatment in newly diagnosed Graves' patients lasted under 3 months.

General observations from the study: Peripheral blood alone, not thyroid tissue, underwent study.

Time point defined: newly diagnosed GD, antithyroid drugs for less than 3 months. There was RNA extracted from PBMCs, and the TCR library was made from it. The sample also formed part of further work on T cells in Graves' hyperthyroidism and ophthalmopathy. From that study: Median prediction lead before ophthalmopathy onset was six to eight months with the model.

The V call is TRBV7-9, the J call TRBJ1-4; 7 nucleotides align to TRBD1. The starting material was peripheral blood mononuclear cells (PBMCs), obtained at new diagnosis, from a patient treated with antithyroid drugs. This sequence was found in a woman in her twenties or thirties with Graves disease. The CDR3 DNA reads TGTGCCAGCACCTTACAGGGGAACACTAATGAAAAACTGTTTTTT. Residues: CASTLQGNTNEKLFF.